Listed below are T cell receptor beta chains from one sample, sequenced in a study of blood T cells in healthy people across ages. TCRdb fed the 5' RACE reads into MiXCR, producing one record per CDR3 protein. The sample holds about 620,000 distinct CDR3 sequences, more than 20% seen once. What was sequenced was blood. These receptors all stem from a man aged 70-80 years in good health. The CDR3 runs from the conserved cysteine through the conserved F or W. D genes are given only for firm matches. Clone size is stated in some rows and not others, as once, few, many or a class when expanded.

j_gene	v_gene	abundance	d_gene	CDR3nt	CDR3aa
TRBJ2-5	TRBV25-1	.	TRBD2	TGTGCCAGCAGTAGTTTTTATGCGGGGGAAGAGACCCAGTACTTC	CASSSFYAGEETQYF
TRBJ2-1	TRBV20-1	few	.	TGCAGTGCTACCCTCAATGAGCAGTTCTTC	CSATLNEQFF
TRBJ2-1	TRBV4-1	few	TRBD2	TGCGCCAGCACTGCTGCGGGAGATAAAGGCTCCTACAATGAGCAGTTCTTC	CASTAAGDKGSYNEQFF
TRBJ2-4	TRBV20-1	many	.	TGCAGTGCATCCGGGATGGGGGTTAAAAACATTCAGTACTTC	CSASGMGVKNIQYF
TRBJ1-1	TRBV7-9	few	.	TGTGCCAGCAGCTTAGGGGATTTGGGAACTGAAGCTTTCTTT	CASSLGDLGTEAFF
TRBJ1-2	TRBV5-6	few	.	TGTGCCAGCAGCTTGGACAGGGAGGCCTATGGCTACACCTTC	CASSLDREAYGYTF
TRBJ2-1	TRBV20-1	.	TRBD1	TGCAGTGCAACGCATACAGGGGGCATGGAGCAGTTCTTC	CSATHTGGMEQFF
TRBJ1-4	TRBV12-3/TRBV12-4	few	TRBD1	TGTGCCAGCAGCGGGACAGGGAAAGGTGAAAAACTGTTTTTT	CASSGTGKGEKLFF
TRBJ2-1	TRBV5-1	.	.	TGCGCCAGCAGCTTGGCAGGTGGCCCTCCCTACAATGAGCAGTTCTTC	CASSLAGGPPYNEQFF
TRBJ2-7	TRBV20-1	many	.	TGCAGTGCTAGAGATGGTCCCCTCTACGAGCAGTACTTC	CSARDGPLYEQYF
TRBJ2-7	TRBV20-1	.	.	TGCAGTGCTAGAGGTGGGCCCTCTATTCCCTACGAGCAGTACTTC	CSARGGPSIPYEQYF
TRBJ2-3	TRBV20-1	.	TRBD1	TGCAGTGCTAGTACCGACAGGGTCATAACAGATACGCAGTATTTT	CSASTDRVITDTQYF
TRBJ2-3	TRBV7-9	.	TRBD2	TGTGCCAGCGAAAAGGCGGGAGGGCCGAATACGCAGTATTTT	CASEKAGGPNTQYF
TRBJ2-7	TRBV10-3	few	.	TGTGCCATCAGTTCAATGGCGCACCCATACGAGCAGTACTTC	CAISSMAHPYEQYF
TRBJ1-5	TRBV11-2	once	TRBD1	TGTGCCAGCAGCCCAGACAGGGGCAGCAATCAGCCCCAGCATTTT	CASSPDRGSNQPQHF
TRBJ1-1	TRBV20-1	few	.	TGCAGTGCTGAGCACGGAATGGGGAACACTGAAGCTTTCTTT	CSAEHGMGNTEAFF
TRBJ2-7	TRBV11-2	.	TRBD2	TGTGCCAGCAGCTTATTAGGACTAGCGGGAGGGTACGAGCAGTACTTC	CASSLLGLAGGYEQYF
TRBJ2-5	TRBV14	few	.	TGTGCCAGCAGCCCGGGGACAAACTGGGGAGAGACCCAGTACTTC	CASSPGTNWGETQYF
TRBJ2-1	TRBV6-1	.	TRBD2	TGTGCCAGCAGTGGCTGGACTAGCTCCTCCTACAATGAGCAGTTCTTC	CASSGWTSSSYNEQFF
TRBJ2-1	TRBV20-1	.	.	TGCAGTGCTGGGAACTCCTACAATGAGCAGTTCTTC	CSAGNSYNEQFF
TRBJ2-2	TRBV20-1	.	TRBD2	TGCAGTGCTAGGGACGGGACTAGCAACACCGGGGAGCTGTTTTTT	CSARDGTSNTGELFF
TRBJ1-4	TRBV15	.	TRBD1	TGTGCCACCAGCTTAAACAGGGGGAATGAAAAACTGTTTTTT	CATSLNRGNEKLFF
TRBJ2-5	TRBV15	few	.	TGTGCCACCAGCAGAGATCGTGCCCAAGAGACCCAGTACTTC	CATSRDRAQETQYF
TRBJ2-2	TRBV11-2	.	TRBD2	TGTGCCAGCAGCTTAGGGCTAGCGGGAGGGCCGATCGGGGAGCCGTTTTTT	CASSLGLAGGPIGEPFF
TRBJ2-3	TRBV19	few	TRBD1	TGTGCCACCTCGAGGCGGACAGGTAACACAGATACGCAGTATTTT	CATSRRTGNTDTQYF
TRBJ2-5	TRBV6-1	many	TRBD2	TGTGCCAGCAGCGGACTAGCGGGAGTTGTAGAGACCCAGTACTTC	CASSGLAGVVETQYF
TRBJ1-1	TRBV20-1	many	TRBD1	TGCAGTGGCAACAGGGGGCGCGGCACTGAAGCTTTCTTT	CSGNRGRGTEAFF
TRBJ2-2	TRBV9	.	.	TGTGCCAGCGATGCGCCTGGGGACACCGGGGAGCTGTTTTTT	CASDAPGDTGELFF
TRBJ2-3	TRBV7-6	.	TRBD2	TGTGCCAGCAGCCCAACTAGCGGGCCCACTAGCACAGATACGCAGTATTTT	CASSPTSGPTSTDTQYF
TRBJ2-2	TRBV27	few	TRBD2	TGTGCCAGCAGTTTTGGACTAGCGGGAGGTCACGGGGAGCTGTTTTTT	CASSFGLAGGHGELFF
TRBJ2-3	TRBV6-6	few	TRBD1	TGTGCCAGCAGGCAGGGGGCGAGCACAGATACGCAGTATTTT	CASRQGASTDTQYF
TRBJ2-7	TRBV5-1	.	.	TGCGCCAGCAGCTTGAACGGAGGGGTCGGCTACGAGCAGTACTTC	CASSLNGGVGYEQYF
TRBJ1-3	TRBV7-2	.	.	TGTGCCAGCAGCTTAGGACAGGCCTTCTCTAGAAACACCATATATTTT	CASSLGQAFSRNTIYF
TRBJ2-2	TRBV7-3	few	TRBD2	TGTGCCAGCAGCTTACCTAGCGGGAGAGGGACCGGGGAGCTGTTTTTT	CASSLPSGRGTGELFF
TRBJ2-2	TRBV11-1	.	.	TGTGCCAGCAGCTTAAACAGTGCGGGCGTGAACACCGGGGAGCTGTTTTTT	CASSLNSAGVNTGELFF
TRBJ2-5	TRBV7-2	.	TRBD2	TGTGCCAGCAGCGCGGGACTAGCAAAAGAGACCCAGTACTTC	CASSAGLAKETQYF
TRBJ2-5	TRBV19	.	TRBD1	TGTGCCAGTAGTGCCCGGACAGGGCACATGGAGACCCAGTACTTC	CASSARTGHMETQYF
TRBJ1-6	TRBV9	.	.	TGTGCCAGCAGCGCGAGACTGATGAGCTCCTATAATTCACCCCTCCACTTT	CASSARLMSSYNSPLHF
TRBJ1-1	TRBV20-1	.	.	TGCAGTGCTAGAGGAGTAGGGGTAGGAACTGAAGCTTTCTTT	CSARGVGVGTEAFF
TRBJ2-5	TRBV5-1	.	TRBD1	TGCGCCAGCAGCTTGGGACATACGTGGACAGGGCACCAAGAGACCCAGTACTTC	CASSLGHTWTGHQETQYF
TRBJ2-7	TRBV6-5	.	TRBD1	TGTGCCAGCAGTTACTCGAGGGACAGGGGCTCCTACGAGCAGTACTTC	CASSYSRDRGSYEQYF
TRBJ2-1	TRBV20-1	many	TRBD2	TGCAGTGCTAGTGTAGCGGGGATGCCATACAATGAGCAGTTCTTC	CSASVAGMPYNEQFF
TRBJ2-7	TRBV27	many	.	TGTGCCAGCAGAGCCCCCAGGGGAAAAAGCTCCTACGAGCAGTACTTC	CASRAPRGKSSYEQYF
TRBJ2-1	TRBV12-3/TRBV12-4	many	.	TGTGCCAGCAGTTCCACTCATGAGCAGTTCTTC	CASSSTHEQFF
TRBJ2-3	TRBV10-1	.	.	TGCGCCAGCAGTGAAGTCATCACAGATACGCGGTATTTT	CASSEVITDTRYF
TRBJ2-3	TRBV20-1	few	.	TGCAGTGCTAGAGCCAGGGGGGTTAGCACAGATACGCAGTATTTT	CSARARGVSTDTQYF
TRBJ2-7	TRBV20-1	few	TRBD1	TGCAGTGCTAGAGATCTCTTGCAGGGGGATAACGAGCAGTACTTC	CSARDLLQGDNEQYF
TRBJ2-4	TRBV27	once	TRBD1	TGTGCCAGCAGTTTATCCAATTTACCGGGACAGGGGAACATTCAGTACTTC	CASSLSNLPGQGNIQYF
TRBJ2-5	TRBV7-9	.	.	TGTGCCAGCAGCCGCGACACCGTACAAGAGACCCAGTACTTC	CASSRDTVQETQYF